The next 21 T cell receptor beta chains were all read from a single sample in a study of T cell repertoires in cytomegalovirus infection. For these TCRs, the target antigens are not known. In TCRdb, the reads were re-called with MiXCR into one record per CDR3 protein. Found here are some 940,000 distinct CDR3 sequences, around 32% of them singletons; the top ten hold 11% to 15%. This specimen consisted of cultured CD8+ T cells from PBMCs, obtained from culture after CMV antigen stimulation. The receptors were gathered from a human donor in good health (CMV status not recorded). Some clones in this sample may be carry-over from other donors' samples.

A few counts support this clonotype. This chain uses TRBV2 with TRBJ2-1; D uncertain. The CDR3 totals 11 residues. Germline CDR1 reads SNHLY; CDR2 reads FYNNEI. V was cut by 7 bases and J by 6 bases, with 7 bases left in between. The CDR3 spells CASKRVNEQFF. CDR3 bases: TGTGCCAGCAAGAGAGTCAATGAGCAGTTCTTC.

This clonotype was detected only a few times. The rearrangement uses TRBV2 and TRBJ1-1; D not certain. Germline CDR1 SNHLY, CDR2 FYNNEI. Trimming shortened V by 6 bases and J by 1 base, and 12 bases separated the two germline ends. The CDR3 is 14 residues long. Here the CDR3 reads CASRIDLGNTEAFF. CDR3 bases: TGTGCCAGCAGGATCGACCTAGGGAACACTGAAGCTTTCTTT. The variable domain in full, completed from reference TRBV2 and TRBJ1-1, reads EPEVTQTPSHQVTQMGQEVILRCVPISNHLYFYWYRQILGQKVEFLVSFYNNEISEKSEIFDDQFSVERPDGSNFTLKIRSTKLEDSAMYFCASRIDLGNTEAFFGQGTRLTVV.

This clonotype has ten or more counts. The V and J genes are TRBV7-6 and TRBJ1-2, with a possible D match to TRBD1 (6 bases). V lost 5 bases to trimming and J lost 2 bases, with 15 bases between them. CDR3 length: 15 amino acids. Germline CDR1 SGHVS, CDR2 FNYEAQ. The CDR3 region is CASSPSWGANYGYTF. As DNA, the CDR3 is TGTGCCAGCAGCCCATCTTGGGGGGCGAACTATGGCTACACCTTC.

This clonotype was detected ten times or more. The chain combines TRBV7-8 with TRBJ2-3; 10 bases fit TRBD1. This CDR3 spans 15 amino acids. V shed 5 bases, J shed 3 bases, and the junction held 5 bases outside the gene matches. CDR1 is SGHVS and CDR2 is FQNEAQ in the germline V gene. The DNA for the CDR3 is TGTGCCAGCAGCGGAGACAGGGGGCTGACAGATACGCAGTATTTT. It encodes CASSGDRGLTDTQYF.

This chain uses TRBV11-2 with TRBJ2-6; tentative D call: TRBD2 (6 bases). Germline V gene sequence: CDR1 SGHAT, CDR2 FQNNGV. This CDR3 is built from 19 residues. V was clipped by 3 bases and J by 1 base, with 19 bases between them. The CDR3 is CASSFWGRIPTSGANVLTF. The DNA of the CDR3 is TGTGCCAGCAGCTTTTGGGGGAGGATCCCCACGTCTGGGGCCAACGTCCTGACTTTC.

This clonotype occurred many times. The rearrangement joins TRBV7-2 to TRBJ1-5; 7 bases are shared with TRBD1. The germline CDR1 and CDR2 sequences are SGHTA and FQGNSA. The CDR3 has 14 residues. Germline trimming cut 3 bases from V and 7 bases from J; bases unmatched to any gene: 6. CDR3 DNA sequence: TGTGCCAGCAGCTTGGGACAGCTGGACCAGCCCCAGCATTTT. Protein: CASSLGQLDQPQHF.

This clonotype was found many times. The chain has TRBV7-6 and TRBJ2-1; D is unclear. The CDR3 spans 14 residues. The V end was cut by 1 base, the J end by 4 bases, with 8 bases between. Germline V gives CDR1 SGHVS, CDR2 FNYEAQ. The CDR3 bases are TGTGCCAGCAGCTTAGAAGGCACTTACAATGAGCAGTTCTTC. It specifies CASSLEGTYNEQFF. Filled out from reference TRBV7-6 and TRBJ2-1, the complete variable domain reads GAGVSQSPRYKVTKRGQDVALRCDPISGHVSLYWYRQALGQGPEFLTYFNYEAQQDKSGLPNDRFSAERPEGSISTLTIQRTEQRDSAMYRCASSLEGTYNEQFFGPGTRLTVL.

V gene TRBV5-6 combines with J gene TRBJ2-7, with unresolved D. The ends were cut back, 0 bases at V and 6 bases at J, with 13 bases in the middle. Germline CDR1 and CDR2: SGHDT and YYEEEE. The CDR3 runs to 14 residues. This CDR3 reads CASSLGLGSGEQYV. The CDR3 region has the DNA TGTGCCAGCAGCTTGGGACTGGGCTCGGGCGAGCAGTACGTC.

The chain employs TRBV6-5 and TRBJ1-1; D uncertain. The CDR3 runs to 12 residues. Between the trimmed V and J ends, which lost 7 bases and 2 bases, there was a span of 8 bases. CDR1 MNHEY and CDR2 SVGAGI come from the germline V gene. The CDR3 loop is CASTSKNTEAFF. CDR3 sequence (DNA): TGTGCCAGCACCTCGAAAAACACTGAAGCTTTCTTT.

This clonotype was seen only a few times. The rearrangement joins TRBV7-9 to TRBJ2-3; 13 nucleotides agree with TRBD2. The V gene end was trimmed by 4 bases and the J gene end by 0 bases; junction bases not matched to a gene: 4. Germline-derived CDR1 and CDR2 are SEHNR and FQNEAQ (reference sequence). There are 17 residues in the CDR3. This chain's CDR3 is CASSSLAGGSSTDTQYF. The CDR3 region has the DNA TGTGCCAGCAGCTCACTAGCGGGGGGGAGTAGCACAGATACGCAGTATTTT.

V usage is TRBV11-2 and J usage is TRBJ2-7, with TRBD1 matching 10 bases. Trimming removed 5 bases from V and 5 bases from J; junction bases left unmatched: 18. The CDR3 runs to 18 residues. The germline V gene has CDR1 SGHAT and CDR2 FQNNGV. The CDR3 loop is CASSPLATSGQGPHEQYV. CDR3 coding DNA: TGTGCCAGCAGCCCGCTTGCCACTTCGGGACAGGGGCCCCACGAGCAGTACGTC.

The V gene is TRBV27, the J gene TRBJ1-1; D remains ambiguous. The CDR3 has 15 amino acids. V shed 4 bases and J shed 8 bases, with 20 bases lying between them. Germline CDR1 and CDR2: MNHEY and SMNVEV (reference sequence). The CDR3 protein is CASSSLGRPYLEAFF. In DNA form, the CDR3 reads TGTGCCAGCAGTTCTCTTGGCAGGCCTTACTTGGAAGCTTTCTTT.

In the case of this clonotype: This may be a read error, as it is one base from a much larger clone. CDR3 nucleotide sequence: TGTGCCAGCATGCCGGCCAGGGGGCGCTCCGGGGAGCTGTTTTTT. It translates to CASMPARGRSGELFF. The V call is TRBV28, the J call TRBJ2-2; 8 positions match TRBD1. This CDR3 has 15 amino acids. Germline loops: CDR1 MDHEN, CDR2 SYDVKM. The V gene end was trimmed by 7 bases and the J gene end by 6 bases; junction bases not matched to a gene: 10.

This chain joins TRBV20-1 and TRBJ2-3, with 9 bases matching TRBD1. This CDR3 has 17 residues. Per the germline V gene, CDR1 is DFQATT and CDR2 is SNEGSKA (reference sequence). The trim removed 0 bases at V and 1 base at J, leaving 8 bases unmatched. The CDR3 sequence: CSARDWSRTGGTDTQYF. In nucleotides, the CDR3 is TGCAGTGCTAGAGATTGGAGTAGGACAGGGGGCACAGATACGCAGTATTTT.

There are a few counts of this clonotype. The chain carries TRBV5-1 and TRBJ2-7, with 9 bases matching TRBD1. Germline CDR1 reads SGHRS; CDR2 reads YFSETQ. CDR3 length equals 20 residues. V gave up 3 bases and J gave up 2 bases; unmatched junction bases: 21. CDR3 bases: TGCGCCAGCAGCTACCTGAACCAATCAACCGGGACAGGGTATCCCTACGAGCAGTACTTC. Translated, it gives CASSYLNQSTGTGYPYEQYF.

This clonotype was picked up a small number of times. CDR3 region: CASSPALEQFF. For the CDR3, the DNA is TGTGCCAGCAGCCCCGCACTGGAGCAGTTCTTC. This sequence joins TRBV12-3 or TRBV12-4 and TRBJ2-1; no definite D call. V lost 6 bases, J lost 10 bases, and 10 bases lay in between. There are 11 residues in the CDR3.

In this sample, this clonotype turned up many times. CDR3 residues: CASSLGPAPSSYGYTF. Written as DNA, the CDR3 is TGTGCCAGCAGTTTAGGGCCAGCCCCTTCTTCCTATGGCTACACCTTC. V is TRBV12-3 or TRBV12-4 and J is TRBJ1-2; no clear D gene. This CDR3 has 16 residues. Trimming stripped 1 base from V and 4 bases from J, with 16 bases between.

This clonotype showed up just a few times. The gene calls are TRBV7-3 and TRBJ2-2; D is perhaps TRBD2 (6 bases). CDR1 and CDR2 (germline): SGHTA, FQGTGA. V was clipped by 6 bases and J by 0 bases, with 17 bases between them. This CDR3 region has 17 residues. This CDR3 is CASSYKTRLANTGELFF. CDR3 sequence (DNA): TGTGCCAGCAGTTACAAGACCAGACTAGCGAACACCGGGGAGCTGTTTTTT.

This clonotype was detected many times. This chain connects TRBV23-1 to TRBJ1-6; a weak D match, TRBD1 (6 bases). TRBV23-1 is sorted into the ORF group, with uncertain function. Trimming stripped 8 bases from V and 9 bases from J, with 17 bases between. The CDR3 length is 14 residues. CDR3 nucleotide sequence: TGCGCCAGCCTCGCGGGGGCTAAGGGTTCACCCCTCCACTTT. This encodes CASLAGAKGSPLHF.

This clonotype was counted many times. The J gene is TRBJ2-1, the V gene TRBV7-6; 9 bases are a match to TRBD1. Trimming removed 6 bases from V and 5 bases from J; junction bases left unmatched: 11. In germline, CDR1 is SGHVS, CDR2 FNYEAQ. The CDR3 is made up of 16 amino acids. The CDR3 DNA reads TGTGCCAGCAGTTCCGATAGCTGGACAGGGGACAATGAGCAGTTCTTC. Its translation: CASSSDSWTGDNEQFF. The whole variable domain, filled in from reference TRBV7-6 and TRBJ2-1, reads GAGVSQSPRYKVTKRGQDVALRCDPISGHVSLYWYRQALGQGPEFLTYFNYEAQQDKSGLPNDRFSAERPEGSISTLTIQRTEQRDSAMYRCASSSDSWTGDNEQFFGPGTRLTVL.

The sample holds one count of this clonotype. A much larger clonotype is one base distant, so this may be a read error. CDR3 in amino acids: CANSQGGRGATGELFF. The CDR3 bases are TGTGCCAACAGTCAGGGGGGCAGGGGCGCGACCGGGGAGCTGTTTTTT. This chain uses TRBV7-9 with TRBJ2-2; perhaps TRBD1 as D (7 bases). CDR1 is SEHNR and CDR2 is FQNEAQ in the germline V gene (reference sequence). The CDR3 spans 16 residues. Trimming left V 10 bases short and J 5 bases short, with 23 bases between.